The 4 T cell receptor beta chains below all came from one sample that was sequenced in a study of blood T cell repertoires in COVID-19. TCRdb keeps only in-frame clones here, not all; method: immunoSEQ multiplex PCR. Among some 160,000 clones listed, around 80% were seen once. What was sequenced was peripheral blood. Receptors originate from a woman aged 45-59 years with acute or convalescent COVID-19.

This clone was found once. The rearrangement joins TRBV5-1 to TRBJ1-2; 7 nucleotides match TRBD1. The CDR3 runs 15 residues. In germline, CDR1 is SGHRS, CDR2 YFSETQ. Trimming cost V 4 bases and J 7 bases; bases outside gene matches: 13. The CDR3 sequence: CASSPGDSKHGGYTF. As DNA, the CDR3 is TGCGCCAGCAGCCCGGGGGACAGTAAGCATGGTGGCTACACCTTC.

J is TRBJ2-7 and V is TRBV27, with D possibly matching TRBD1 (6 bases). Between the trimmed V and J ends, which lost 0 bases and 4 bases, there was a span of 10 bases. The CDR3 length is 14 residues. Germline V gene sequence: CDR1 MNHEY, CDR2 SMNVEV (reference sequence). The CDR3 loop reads CASSLSRGGYEQYF. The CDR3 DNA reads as TGTGCCAGCAGTTTATCCAGGGGCGGGTACGAGCAGTACTTC.

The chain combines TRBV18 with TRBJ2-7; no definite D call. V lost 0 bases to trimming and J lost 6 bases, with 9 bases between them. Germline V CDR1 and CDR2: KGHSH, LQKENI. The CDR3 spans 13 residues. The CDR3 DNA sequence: TGTGCCAGCTCACCACCTAATATGTTCGAGCAGTACTTC. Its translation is CASSPPNMFEQYF.

The CDR3 loop reads CASSYGLASSNEQFF. CDR3 nucleotide sequence: TGTGCCAGCAGTTACGGGTTAGCGAGCTCCAATGAGCAGTTCTTC. The V and J genes are TRBV6-2 or TRBV6-3 and TRBJ2-1, with a tentative D call TRBD2 (5 bases). V lost 2 bases and J 6 bases, leaving 14 bases between the germline ends. In germline, CDR1 is MNHEY, CDR2 SVGEGT. CDR3 length: 15 amino acids.